The sequence of this TCR beta chain was determined in a study of Ad26.COV2.S vaccination and SARS-CoV-2 variants. Germline CDR1 reads KGHSH; CDR2 reads LQKENI. The CDR3 has 16 amino acids. V lost 3 bases to trimming and J lost 5 bases; unmatched junction nucleotides: 12. Treatment noted: about 20 received Ad26.COV2.S at low or high dose, single or two shots; several received placebo; per-sample allocation not given. Collection of the samples took place on day 63 after the first injection of vaccine or placebo. The table came from immunoSEQ multiplex PCR; TCRdb's copy has only in-frame clones and leaves some out. The sample holds 410,000 or so clones, about 92% seen once.

The chain uses TRBV18 and TRBJ2-5; 7 positions match TRBD1. This TCR was recovered from a person between 18 and 59 years old who received the Ad26.COV2.S COVID-19 vaccine or a placebo. This sample comprised peripheral blood, obtained in a trial of Ad26.COV2.S vaccine versus placebo. CDR3 region: CASSPGTAIGWETQYF. CDR3 nucleotide sequence: TGTGCCAGCTCACCCGGGACAGCCATAGGCTGGGAGACCCAGTACTTC.